The clone carrying this T cell receptor beta chain occurred many times. The junction departs from germline at one end; a sequencing error may be responsible. For CDR3 and TCR beta VDJ profiling, genomic DNA was the template used. Via MiXCR, TCRdb re-called the reads, giving one row per CDR3 protein. The sample includes over 150,000 distinct CDR3 sequences, approximately 43% of them seen just once. The CDR3 covers 15 residues. Germline values: CDR1 SGHAT, CDR2 FQNNGV. The sample belongs to a study of CD8+CD57+ T cells in acquired aplastic anemia. This clonotype was obtained from a human donor in good health. This sequence joins TRBV11-2 and TRBJ2-1, with D possibly matching TRBD2 (6 bases). Sequenced input: sorted CD4+, CD8+, or CD8+CD57+ T cells (not recorded which) from PBMCs. DNA of the CDR3: TGTGCCAGCAGCCTAGACGGGGGAGGTGGCAATGAGCAGTTCTTC. This translates into CASSLDGGGGNEQFF.